This T cell receptor (beta chain) emerged from a study of shared clonotypes between healthy human individuals. V lost 6 bases and J 1 base, leaving 16 bases between the germline ends. This CDR3 contains 15 residues. The germline CDR1 and CDR2 sequences are MNHEY and SMNVEV (reference sequence). At the deep level, the assay was run. Sequencing was performed with immunoSEQ multiplex PCR; in TCRdb, only in-frame clones are kept and a portion is missing. This table has roughly 720,000 clones, roughly 91% appearing once. The chain links TRBV27 to TRBJ2-7, with unresolved D. This TCR was recovered from a man between 18 and 29 years old in good health. Some clones in this sample may be carry-over from other donors' samples. The sample consisted of memory CD8+ T cells from PBMCs. Subset reported: CD45RO+ cells pooled with CCR7-negative TemRA cells. CDR3 residues: CASSPPPPWSYEQYF. CDR3 in DNA: TGTGCCAGCAGCCCTCCTCCCCCGTGGTCCTACGAGCAGTACTTC.